These 2 T cell receptor beta chains originate from one sample sequenced in a study of T cells in Graves' hyperthyroidism and ophthalmopathy. The investigators amplified TCR beta CDR3 regions from RNA transcripts. The TCR CDR3 was amplified in a first-round RT-PCR using the HTBI primer set. Each CDR3 protein is one row after TCRdb ran MiXCR on the multiplex PCR reads. Found here are about 400,000 distinct CDR3 sequences, roughly an eighth of them singletons; the top ten hold 28%. Sequenced sample: blood. The receptors come from a man aged 50 to 59 with Graves' ophthalmopathy.

This clonotype appeared many times. The rearrangement joins TRBV11-2 to TRBJ2-1; maybe TRBD1 (6 bases). CDR1 and CDR2 from the germline V gene are SGHAT and FQNNGV. CDR3 length: 17 residues. The V end lost 5 bases, the J end lost 2 bases, and 19 bases lay between the germline ends. Here the CDR3 reads CASSVRAMGAAYNEQFF. In nucleotides, the CDR3 is TGTGCCAGCAGCGTACGAGCCATGGGGGCAGCCTACAATGAGCAGTTCTTC.

This clonotype was found a few times. The chain recombines TRBV7-9 with TRBJ2-1; 14 nucleotides match TRBD2. The CDR3 contains 15 residues. Per the germline V gene, CDR1 is SEHNR and CDR2 is FQNEAQ (reference sequence). Trimming cost V 5 bases and J 10 bases; bases outside gene matches: 7. In DNA form, the CDR3 reads TGTGCCAGCAGCCAAGGACTAGCGGGAGGTCGGGAGCAGTTCTTC. Its translation is CASSQGLAGGREQFF. The full variable domain, rest sourced from reference TRBV7-9 and TRBJ2-1, is DTGVSQNPRHKITKRGQNVTFRCDPISEHNRLYWYRQTLGQGPEFLTYFQNEAQLEKSRLLSDRFSAERPKGSFSTLEIQRTEQGDSAMYLCASSQGLAGGREQFFGPGTRLTVL.